This T cell receptor (beta chain) emerged from a study of blood T cells in healthy people across ages (dated by TCRdb to between 2014 and 2016). General notes on the study: In model experiments, template switching captured about one uniquely barcoded TCR beta cDNA molecule for every two T cells. Age-related changes in TCR beta repertoire diversity were measured in the study by deep sequencing normalized with unique cDNA molecular identifiers. To avoid experimental bias, donors of different ages were randomly spread across the sequencing lanes. The donors were split into four age groups: young (average 16 years), middle-aged (39), aged (over 55) and long-lived (approximately 80). Two additional independent replicas of 1 million unique cDNA reads from the same blood draw were analyzed for two donors (one aged 18 to 30 and one aged 80 or older).

Concerning this clonotype itself: Its antigen is unknown. The junction does not match germline at one end; this may be a read error.

Donors were roughly 40 systemically healthy Caucasian individuals from Russia aged roughly 6 to 90 years. Around 10 milliliters of peripheral blood were collected from each donor into EDTA-treated Vacutainer tubes. Ficoll-Paque density-gradient centrifugation was used to isolate PBMCs, with at least 6.5 million per sample. Total RNA, at least 6 micrograms per sample, was extracted from PBMCs with Trizol reagent. For every donor, an aliquot of PBMCs went through flow cytometry to measure the percentages of naive CD45RAhigh/CD27high T cells. Summary of the overall study and its limitations: Compared with the aged group, the long-lived group had more naive CD4+ T cells, fewer expanded clones and increased TCR diversity, a pattern suggesting age selection. Conclusive comparison of naive and antigen-experienced compartments was prevented by the profiling of bulk unsorted PBMCs. Estimates of total diversity from one million sequenced T cells were regarded as lower bounds and underestimates. As age increased, observed TCR beta diversity per million T cells dropped in a roughly linear way, and a significant reduction was already evident by age 40. Observed TCR beta diversity correlated strongly with the percentage of naive T cells measured by flow cytometry. Because donor CMV infection status was unknown, age-related changes in expanded clonotypes were potentially confounded.

Sequences SGHTA (CDR1) and FQGNSA (CDR2) are obtained from the germline V gene. The CDR3, cysteine through phenylalanine, is 14 amino acids long. Kept here is only the CDR3 DNA, which spans 42 bases and is read in frame from base 1. Receptors were amplified or captured by 5' RACE. Reads for this sample came from an Illumina HiSeq 2500. A second PCR of roughly 6 to 11 cycles was run with a J-beta primer mix and a sample-barcoded 5' primer. A template-switch 5' adaptor carrying 12 random nucleotides introduced a unique molecular identifier onto each TCR beta cDNA molecule. Each sample yielded at least 3 million CDR3-containing paired-end reads. All of the RNA was converted into first-strand cDNA using the Mint cDNA synthesis kit, with a TRBC-specific oligonucleotide serving as the primer. Following uracil-DNA glycosylase treatment, all cDNA underwent a first 18-cycle PCR with the universal primers M1SS and BC2_uni_R. The authors' pipeline ran thus. For normalization, 1 million high-quality reads, each with a distinct molecular identifier, were randomly selected from each sample. Reads sharing molecular identifiers were discarded rather than binned into consensus sequences. CDR3 identification, clonotype clustering and error correction used MiTCR with a Q25 quality threshold and the strictest error-elimination algorithm. A nonparametric unseen species model with Euler transformation was used to estimate lower-bound total TCR beta diversity. TCRdb took the public reads, trimmed them with fastp at Q25, ran MiXCR for clone calling and kept in-frame beta chains. Each entry is one CDR3 protein sequence, shown with its most common DNA and genes. The V and J calls here are based on TCRdb, not the publication. The sample yields about 640,000 distinct CDR3 sequences; about 53% were counted once. The ten top clones hold around 37% of the sample.

What was sequenced was blood. The chain employs TRBV7-2 and TRBJ2-5; a tentative D call is TRBD1 (6 bases match). This clonotype was sampled from a man aged 55 to 70 in good health. The DNA is TGTGCCAGCAGCTTAGCAGGGGGTCGAGAGGCCCAGTACTTC. It specifies CASSLAGGREAQYF.